The rows below give T cell receptor beta chains drawn from one sample of a study of blood T cell repertoires in COVID-19. Repertoires were generated with immunoSEQ multiplex PCR, while TCRdb's copy carries only in-frame clones and drops some. The table shows around 60,000 clones, with just over 85% occurring only once. The sample consisted of peripheral blood. The receptors come from a woman of 80 years or more with acute or convalescent COVID-19. Each CDR3 is given with its conserved first and last residue. Fields, in order: clone size, V gene, J gene, D gene, CDR3 DNA, CDR3 protein. A D gene is named only where the DNA matches it firmly. Clone size is given for some rows only: seen once, a few or many times, or a class if the clone is expanded.

>-|TRBV5-1|TRBJ1-2|TRBD1
TGCGCCAGCAGCTCCGGGACAGGGGGCATCTACGCCTACACCTTC
CASSSGTGGIYAYTF
>-|TRBV3-1/TRBV3-2|TRBJ1-5|-
TGTGCCAGCAGGAGTTTAAATCAGCCCCAGCATTTT
CASRSLNQPQHF
>-|TRBV6-2/TRBV6-3|TRBJ1-6|-
TGTGCCAGCACCCCGGCAGGCGGGGGTTCACCCCTCCACTTT
CASTPAGGGSPLHF
>-|TRBV19|TRBJ1-1|-
TGTGCCAGTAGTCCACAGGGTGGGCGCACTGAAGCTTTCTTT
CASSPQGGRTEAFF
>-|TRBV18|TRBJ2-7|TRBD1
TGTGCCAGCTCACCCCGGGACAGCCTGGACCACGAGCAGTACTTC
CASSPRDSLDHEQYF
>few|TRBV29-1|TRBJ1-1|-
TGCAGCGTTGGGGCAGGAGGGAACACTGAAGCTTTCTTT
CSVGAGGNTEAFF
>-|TRBV2|TRBJ2-1|-
TGTGCCAGCAGCGGGGGATGGGATGAGCAGTTCTTC
CASSGGWDEQFF
>-|TRBV6-5|TRBJ2-1|-
TGTGCCACCCCCAGAAGGGGTCCCTACAATGAGCAGTTCTTC
CATPRRGPYNEQFF
>-|TRBV6-5|TRBJ2-3|-
TGTGCCAGCAGTTACTCGGCCAGCACAGATACGCAGTATTTT
CASSYSASTDTQYF
>few|TRBV24-1|TRBJ1-1|-
TGTGCCAAGCAAAGTATCGCAGGGTTAAAGGCGAACACTGAAGCTTTCTTT
CAKQSIAGLKANTEAFF
>-|TRBV5-4|TRBJ1-1|-
TGTGCCAGCAGCTTGTTGGGGGGGGGCACTGAAGCTTTCTTT
CASSLLGGGTEAFF